A selection of T cell receptor beta chains follows, all from one sample in a study of blood T cell repertoires in COVID-19. Profiling relied on immunoSEQ multiplex PCR, and the TCRdb table lists in-frame clones only, not all of them. This table holds hundreds of thousands of clones, around 86% found once. Sequenced material: peripheral blood. These receptors were collected from a woman in her twenties or thirties with active or convalescent COVID-19. CDR3s include the opening cysteine and the closing phenylalanine or tryptophan. The D gene is left open where the match is weak. Expanded clones are given a class, and other clones once, few, many or no size at all.

j_call: TRBJ2-3; clone_size: -; d_call: -; v_call: TRBV2; cdr3_nt: TGTGCCAGCACCACGGGACTCACAGATACGCAGTATTTT; cdr3_aa: CASTTGLTDTQYF
j_call: TRBJ1-2; clone_size: -; d_call: -; v_call: TRBV3-1/TRBV3-2; cdr3_nt: TGTGCCAGCAGCCAAGATCATGTAGGACACCTAATGAGCTATGGCTACACCTTC; cdr3_aa: CASSQDHVGHLMSYGYTF
j_call: TRBJ1-1; clone_size: -; d_call: -; v_call: TRBV6-6; cdr3_nt: TGTGCCAGCAGTTACAGCCGGAACACTGAAGCTTTCTTT; cdr3_aa: CASSYSRNTEAFF
j_call: TRBJ2-7; clone_size: -; d_call: TRBD1; v_call: TRBV4-1; cdr3_nt: TGCGCCAGCAGCCAACCGGGACAGGGAAGTTGGCAGTACTTC; cdr3_aa: CASSQPGQGSWQYF
j_call: TRBJ1-1; clone_size: once; d_call: -; v_call: TRBV29-1; cdr3_nt: TGCAGCGTTGAAGTTGGGCAGCACAACACTGAAGCTTTCTTT; cdr3_aa: CSVEVGQHNTEAFF
j_call: TRBJ1-1; clone_size: once; d_call: -; v_call: TRBV13; cdr3_nt: TGTGCCAGCAGCTTCGGGGGGGCTGAAGCTTTCTTT; cdr3_aa: CASSFGGAEAFF
j_call: TRBJ1-4; clone_size: -; d_call: TRBD1; v_call: TRBV15; cdr3_nt: TGTGCCACCAGCATCCTAGGGGGCGGGGAAAAACTGTTTTTT; cdr3_aa: CATSILGGGEKLFF
j_call: TRBJ1-2; clone_size: -; d_call: TRBD1; v_call: TRBV6-5; cdr3_nt: TGTGCCACTGAAACAGGGGGCGGCAACTATGGCTACACCTTC; cdr3_aa: CATETGGGNYGYTF
j_call: TRBJ1-2; clone_size: -; d_call: -; v_call: TRBV29-1; cdr3_nt: TGCAGCGCCCCGCAGGGGTTTGGCTACACCTTC; cdr3_aa: CSAPQGFGYTF
j_call: TRBJ2-7; clone_size: -; d_call: -; v_call: TRBV27; cdr3_nt: TGTGCCAGCAGTATAACAGGGAGTAACCCCTACGAGCAGTACTTC; cdr3_aa: CASSITGSNPYEQYF
j_call: TRBJ2-1; clone_size: -; d_call: -; v_call: TRBV29-1; cdr3_nt: TGCAGCGTTGAAGGCTACGTAGCGCCCACTTACAATGAGCAGTTCTTC; cdr3_aa: CSVEGYVAPTYNEQFF
j_call: TRBJ1-1; clone_size: -; d_call: TRBD1; v_call: TRBV5-1; cdr3_nt: TGCGCCAGCAGGGACAGGGTCGCGGACACTGAAGCTTTCTTT; cdr3_aa: CASRDRVADTEAFF
j_call: TRBJ1-3; clone_size: -; d_call: -; v_call: TRBV11-2; cdr3_nt: TGTGCCAGCAGCATTTCGACACACATCGGAAACACCATATATTTT; cdr3_aa: CASSISTHIGNTIYF
j_call: TRBJ1-5; clone_size: -; d_call: -; v_call: TRBV30; cdr3_nt: TGTGCCTGGAGCCTACAGGGTTGGCAGCCCCAGCATTTT; cdr3_aa: CAWSLQGWQPQHF
j_call: TRBJ2-3; clone_size: -; d_call: TRBD2; v_call: TRBV4-1; cdr3_nt: TGCGCCAGCAGCCAAAGGAAAGCGGGAGGGGGAGATACGCAGTATTTT; cdr3_aa: CASSQRKAGGGDTQYF
j_call: TRBJ2-7; clone_size: -; d_call: TRBD1; v_call: TRBV5-1; cdr3_nt: TGCGCCAGCAGCTCCGGGACAGGGGGCTACGAGCAGTACTTC; cdr3_aa: CASSSGTGGYEQYF
j_call: TRBJ1-2; clone_size: -; d_call: -; v_call: TRBV18; cdr3_nt: TGTGCCAGCTCACCATCAAGGGGGTCGGGTGGCTACACCTTC; cdr3_aa: CASSPSRGSGGYTF
j_call: TRBJ2-7; clone_size: few; d_call: TRBD2; v_call: TRBV7-8; cdr3_nt: TGTGCCAGCAGCCATAATCGACAAGCGGGAGGCAACTCCTACGAGCAGTACTTC; cdr3_aa: CASSHNRQAGGNSYEQYF
j_call: TRBJ1-1; clone_size: few; d_call: -; v_call: TRBV25-1; cdr3_nt: TGTGCCAGCAGTGATGATGGCAGGAAGAACACTGAAGCTTTCTTT; cdr3_aa: CASSDDGRKNTEAFF
j_call: TRBJ2-5; clone_size: -; d_call: -; v_call: TRBV7-2; cdr3_nt: TGTGCCAGCAGCCCGGGGACTTACCCCGGGCCCCAGTACTTC; cdr3_aa: CASSPGTYPGPQYF
j_call: TRBJ2-2; clone_size: -; d_call: TRBD2; v_call: TRBV18; cdr3_nt: TGTGCCAGCTCACCCCAGACGACTAGCGGGGTCACCGGGGAGCTGTTTTTT; cdr3_aa: CASSPQTTSGVTGELFF
j_call: TRBJ2-2; clone_size: -; d_call: -; v_call: TRBV19; cdr3_nt: TGTGCCACCTCCACACAGGGGAACACCGGGGAGCTGTTTTTT; cdr3_aa: CATSTQGNTGELFF
j_call: TRBJ1-1; clone_size: -; d_call: -; v_call: TRBV19; cdr3_nt: TGTGCCAGTAGTATTCAGGAGGGTATTACTGAAGCTTTCTTT; cdr3_aa: CASSIQEGITEAFF
j_call: TRBJ1-2; clone_size: -; d_call: -; v_call: TRBV13; cdr3_nt: TGTGCCAGCAGCTTAGGCACCCAGGGGTTTTATGGCTACACCTTC; cdr3_aa: CASSLGTQGFYGYTF
j_call: TRBJ2-1; clone_size: -; d_call: -; v_call: TRBV15; cdr3_nt: TGTGCCACCAGCACCCCAGGAGGAGTTGCCTACAATGAGCAGTTCTTC; cdr3_aa: CATSTPGGVAYNEQFF
j_call: TRBJ2-1; clone_size: -; d_call: TRBD1; v_call: TRBV9; cdr3_nt: TGTGCCAGCAGCGTAGTCACAGGGGGATGGAATGAGCAGTTCTTC; cdr3_aa: CASSVVTGGWNEQFF
j_call: TRBJ2-3; clone_size: -; d_call: TRBD1; v_call: TRBV7-9; cdr3_nt: TGTGCCAGCAGCTTAGAACAGGGGACCCCACTCTTCACAGATACGCAGTATTTT; cdr3_aa: CASSLEQGTPLFTDTQYF
j_call: TRBJ1-5; clone_size: few; d_call: TRBD1; v_call: TRBV6-1; cdr3_nt: TGTGCCAGCAGTGAATTGGACAGGGGTGGTCAGCCCCAGCATTTT; cdr3_aa: CASSELDRGGQPQHF
j_call: TRBJ1-2; clone_size: few; d_call: -; v_call: TRBV18; cdr3_nt: TGTGCCAGCTCACCGGGTCAGGGGTATGGCTACACCTTC; cdr3_aa: CASSPGQGYGYTF
j_call: TRBJ1-1; clone_size: few; d_call: -; v_call: TRBV7-8; cdr3_nt: TGTGCCAGCAGCGCCAGGGGCCCCGAGGCTTTCTTT; cdr3_aa: CASSARGPEAFF
j_call: TRBJ2-1; clone_size: -; d_call: -; v_call: TRBV27; cdr3_nt: TGTGCCAGCAAGAAATCTATATACAATGAGCAGTTCTTC; cdr3_aa: CASKKSIYNEQFF
j_call: TRBJ2-7; clone_size: once; d_call: -; v_call: TRBV28; cdr3_nt: TGTGCCAGCAGTTCGGGCGGAGGAGAAAGCTACGAGCAGTACTTC; cdr3_aa: CASSSGGGESYEQYF
j_call: TRBJ2-6; clone_size: -; d_call: TRBD1; v_call: TRBV4-1; cdr3_nt: TGCGCCAGCAGCCGGGACAGGGAACAGACTGGGGCCAACGTCCTGACTTTC; cdr3_aa: CASSRDREQTGANVLTF
j_call: TRBJ2-1; clone_size: once; d_call: TRBD2; v_call: TRBV7-2; cdr3_nt: TGTGCCAGCAGCCCTAAAGCGGGAGACTTCTTACGTGGGAATGAGCAGTTCTTC; cdr3_aa: CASSPKAGDFLRGNEQFF
j_call: TRBJ1-3; clone_size: -; d_call: -; v_call: TRBV12-5; cdr3_nt: TGTGCTAGTGGGGAGACCTTCGGAGGAAACACCATATATTTT; cdr3_aa: CASGETFGGNTIYF
j_call: TRBJ1-5; clone_size: -; d_call: -; v_call: TRBV2; cdr3_nt: TGTGCCAGCAGTGCAGACAGGTTCGGGAAGCCCCAGCATTTT; cdr3_aa: CASSADRFGKPQHF
j_call: TRBJ1-2; clone_size: once; d_call: -; v_call: TRBV5-4; cdr3_nt: TGTGCCAGCAGCTTGGGGGGGGGCTCCGGTGCCATCTATGGCTACACCTTC; cdr3_aa: CASSLGGGSGAIYGYTF